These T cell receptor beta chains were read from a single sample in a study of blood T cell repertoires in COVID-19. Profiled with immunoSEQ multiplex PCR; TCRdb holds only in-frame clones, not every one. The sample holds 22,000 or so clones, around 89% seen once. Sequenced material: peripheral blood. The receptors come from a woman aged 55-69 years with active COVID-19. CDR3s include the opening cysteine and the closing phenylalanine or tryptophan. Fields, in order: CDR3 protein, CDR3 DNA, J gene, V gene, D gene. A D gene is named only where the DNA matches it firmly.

CDR3aa: CASSQRDRGHNEQFF
CDR3nt: TGCGCCAGCAGTCAAAGGGACAGGGGCCACAATGAGCAGTTCTTC
j_gene: TRBJ2-1
v_gene: TRBV23-1
d_gene: TRBD1

CDR3aa: CASSQQGASEAFF
CDR3nt: TGTGCCAGCAGCCAACAGGGGGCCAGTGAAGCTTTCTTT
j_gene: TRBJ1-1
v_gene: TRBV7-2
d_gene: TRBD1

CDR3aa: CASSPNLPGQGLTETQYF
CDR3nt: TGCGCCAGCAGCCCAAATCTCCCGGGACAGGGGTTAACGGAGACCCAGTACTTC
j_gene: TRBJ2-5
v_gene: TRBV5-1
d_gene: TRBD1

CDR3aa: CASSSPGQANTGELFF
CDR3nt: TGTGCCAGCAGCTCACCGGGACAGGCGAACACCGGGGAGCTGTTTTTT
j_gene: TRBJ2-2
v_gene: TRBV7-8
d_gene: TRBD1

CDR3aa: CASTRQGTKSGYTF
CDR3nt: TGTGCCAGTACCCGACAGGGTACGAAGAGTGGCTACACCTTC
j_gene: TRBJ1-2
v_gene: TRBV19
d_gene: TRBD1

CDR3aa: CASSPGQGEHEKLFF
CDR3nt: TGTGCCAGCAGCCCGGGACAGGGGGAACATGAAAAACTGTTTTTT
j_gene: TRBJ1-4
v_gene: TRBV3-1/TRBV3-2
d_gene: TRBD1

CDR3aa: CASSETGLGNEQFF
CDR3nt: TGCGCCAGCAGTGAGACGGGTTTGGGCAATGAGCAGTTCTTC
j_gene: TRBJ2-1
v_gene: TRBV10-2
d_gene: NA

CDR3aa: CASKVGWGDYGYTF
CDR3nt: TGTGCCAGTAAAGTGGGCTGGGGGGACTATGGCTACACCTTC
j_gene: TRBJ1-2
v_gene: TRBV19
d_gene: NA

CDR3aa: CASSEREAGGYNEQFF
CDR3nt: TGCGCCAGCAGTGAGAGGGAAGCGGGGGGTTACAATGAGCAGTTCTTC
j_gene: TRBJ2-1
v_gene: TRBV10-1
d_gene: TRBD2

CDR3aa: CASSLVLLNTGELFF
CDR3nt: TGTGCCAGCAGCTTGGTTCTTCTGAACACCGGGGAGCTGTTTTTT
j_gene: TRBJ2-2
v_gene: TRBV5-5
d_gene: NA